The T cell receptor beta chain under discussion was sequenced for a study of blood T cell repertoires in COVID-19. Study-wide background: Acute and convalescent COVID-19 specimens originated in the United States, Italy and Spain.

In the authors' methods: Counts of nucleated cells, estimated from reference gene primer amplification, were obtained. The table came from immunoSEQ multiplex PCR; TCRdb's copy has only in-frame clones and leaves some out. V, J and clone size are taken as reported in that table, and D and trimming were inferred from the DNA itself. The sample contains 200,000 to 250,000 clones, under 90% of which appear only once. J lost 0 bases, V lost 4 bases, and 11 bases had no gene match. The V gene's germline CDR1 is GTSNPN and CDR2 SVGIG (reference sequence). This CDR3 comprises 17 residues. The sequencing input was peripheral blood. The chain couples TRBV30 to TRBJ1-4, with TRBD1 matching over 7 bases. The origin of this receptor is a man aged 55-75 years who had recovered from COVID-19. The CDR3 coding sequence is TGTGCCTGGACCCGGACAGGATCGGGCGCAACTAATGAAAAACTGTTTTTT. It yields the protein CAWTRTGSGATNEKLFF.